What follows are 6 T cell receptor beta chains derived from one specimen sequenced in a study of blood T cell repertoires in COVID-19. Data came from immunoSEQ multiplex PCR; TCRdb stores just in-frame clones and leaves some out. The sample has 79,000 or so clones; over 70% are singletons. The specimen sequenced was peripheral blood. The receptor source for this set is a human donor in a cohort sampled during active COVID-19.

The rearrangement joins TRBV11-3 to TRBJ2-1; possible D gene TRBD1, 7 bases. The CDR3 is made up of 14 amino acids. Trimming pared 5 bases from V and 10 bases from J, leaving 18 bases between. Germline-derived CDR1 and CDR2 are SGHNT and YENEEA. The CDR3 loop reads CASSPHLQGREQFF. Written as DNA, the CDR3 is TGTGCCAGCAGCCCCCATTTACAGGGGAGGGAGCAGTTCTTC.

This chain links TRBV4-1 with TRBJ2-1, with 8 bases matching TRBD2. Germline-derived CDR1 and CDR2 are MGHRA and YSYEKL. The CDR3 loop spans 14 amino acids. V shed 2 bases, J shed 5 bases, and the junction held 2 bases outside the gene matches. The CDR3 reads CASSQQLADNEQFF. DNA for the CDR3: TGCGCCAGCAGCCAACAACTAGCGGACAATGAGCAGTTCTTC.

This clone is a singleton in its sample. The V and J genes are TRBV2 and TRBJ1-2; D unclear. The CDR3 consists of 14 residues. Germline assignment: CDR1 SNHLY and CDR2 FYNNEI. Trimming took off 5 bases at V and 5 bases at J, with 15 bases between the two ends. CDR3 sequence: CASSKGSTNYGYTF. The DNA for the CDR3 is TGTGCCAGCAGTAAAGGGAGTACAAATTATGGCTACACCTTC.

V gene TRBV28 combines with J gene TRBJ1-1; D not certain. Germline values: CDR1 MDHEN, CDR2 SYDVKM. The CDR3 totals 13 residues. Deletions cut 5 bases from V and 8 bases from J, with 15 bases between. This chain's CDR3 is CASSPYAQPEAFF. CDR3 nucleotides: TGTGCCAGCAGTCCTTATGCACAGCCCGAAGCTTTCTTT.

The J gene is TRBJ2-5, the V gene TRBV29-1, with 13 bases lining up with TRBD2. The CDR3 covers 16 residues. CDR1 is SQVTM and CDR2 is ANQGSEA in the germline V gene. The J segment lost 2 bases and the V segment lost 7 bases, leaving 10 bases of the junction unmatched. The CDR3 protein is CSAVAGTSGIQETQYF. In DNA, the CDR3 is TGCAGCGCGGTGGCCGGGACTAGCGGGATTCAAGAGACCCAGTACTTC.

CDR3 in DNA: TGTGCCAGCAGCGTAACAGGGGACGTCGGGGAGCTGTTTTTT. Its protein product is CASSVTGDVGELFF. The gene calls are TRBV9 and TRBJ2-2, with 7 bases aligning to TRBD1. The germline gives CDR1 SGDLS, CDR2 YYNGEE. The CDR3 is 14 residues long. V shed 1 base, J shed 7 bases, and the junction held 4 bases outside the gene matches.